These 30 T cell receptor beta chains originate from one sample sequenced in a study of T cell responses to AZD1222 COVID-19 vaccine. Data came from immunoSEQ multiplex PCR; TCRdb stores just in-frame clones and leaves some out. Of about 180,000 clones detected, 90% to 95% appear once; the ten largest clones hold about 1.5%. The sample was peripheral blood, taken 28 days after the second AZD1222 dose. These receptors originate from an adult who received the AZD1222 COVID-19 vaccine.

The rearrangement links TRBV5-1 to TRBJ1-5, with a weak D call TRBD1 (5 bases). The ends were cut back, 0 bases at V and 6 bases at J, with 7 bases in the middle. CDR3 size: 13 residues. In germline, CDR1 is SGHRS, CDR2 YFSETQ. CDR3 DNA sequence: TGCGCCAGCAGCTTGGCGGGGCTTCAGCCCCAGCATTTT. Translated, it gives CASSLAGLQPQHF.

The chain joins TRBV4-3 to TRBJ2-7; D ambiguous. The CDR3 runs 14 residues. Trimming removed 1 base at V and 1 base at J, with 8 bases between. From germline, CDR1 is LGHNA and CDR2 YSLEER. CDR3 nucleotides: TGCGCCAGCAGCCAAGTCTGGGGATCCTACGAGCAGTACTTC. As protein: CASSQVWGSYEQYF.

The chain is built from TRBV2 and TRBJ1-1; tentative D call: TRBD1 (5 bases). From germline, CDR1 is SNHLY and CDR2 FYNNEI. Trimming left V 4 bases short and J 11 bases short, with 23 bases between. The CDR3 runs to 15 residues. This CDR3 reads CASSGGAQGNFRAFF. CDR3 bases: TGTGCCAGCAGTGGTGGTGCGCAGGGTAATTTTAGGGCTTTCTTT.

V gene TRBV2 combines with J gene TRBJ1-2; 9 bases align to TRBD1. In germline, CDR1 is SNHLY, CDR2 FYNNEI. V shed 7 bases, J shed 4 bases, and the junction held 10 bases outside the gene matches. This CDR3 is built from 15 residues. CDR3 residues: CASTLGTGSVYGYTF. The CDR3 region has the DNA TGTGCCAGCACCCTTGGGACAGGGTCCGTCTATGGCTACACCTTC.

The J gene is TRBJ1-4, the V gene TRBV19, with TRBD1 matching over 10 bases. The germline V gene has CDR1 LNHDA and CDR2 SQIVND (reference sequence). The CDR3 is 14 residues long. V shed 8 bases and J 4 bases; nucleotides not matched to a gene: 4. The CDR3 DNA follows: TGTGCCAGTGGGTGGACAGGGGGTAATGAAAAACTGTTTTTT. Protein product: CASGWTGGNEKLFF.

This sequence joins TRBV24-1 and TRBJ2-1, with unresolved D. This CDR3 has 14 residues. Germline V gene data show CDR1 as KGHDR and CDR2 as SFDVKD. Trimming removed 5 bases from V and 0 bases from J, with 7 bases in between. CDR3 amino acids: CATSGWDSYNEQFF. The CDR3 nucleotides are TGTGCCACCAGTGGATGGGACTCCTACAATGAGCAGTTCTTC.

This clone is a singleton in its sample. The gene calls are TRBV6-2 or TRBV6-3 and TRBJ1-4; no clear D gene. The CDR3 loop spans 15 amino acids. Germline CDR1 MNHEY, CDR2 SVGEGT. V was clipped by 2 bases and J by 7 bases, with 14 bases between them. Here the CDR3 reads CASSYIWQAVEKLFF. CDR3 DNA sequence: TGTGCCAGCAGTTACATCTGGCAGGCTGTTGAAAAACTGTTTTTT.

The chain employs TRBV18 and TRBJ2-2; D is ambiguous. The V gene's germline CDR1 is KGHSH and CDR2 LQKENI. V was cut by 6 bases and J by 2 bases, with 16 bases left in between. The CDR3 consists of 16 residues. CDR3 in DNA: TGTGCCAGCTCGAAGAGGCAAAGGGATAACACCGGGGAGCTGTTTTTT. Translation: CASSKRQRDNTGELFF.

V usage is TRBV19 and J usage is TRBJ1-5; tentative D call: TRBD1 (5 bases). Germline V CDR1 and CDR2: LNHDA, SQIVND (reference sequence). This CDR3 spans 15 amino acids. V dropped 5 bases and J dropped 5 bases, with 16 bases sitting between them. As DNA, the CDR3 is TGTGCCAGTAGTTATGGCGGGGGAGGTTATCAGCCCCAGCATTTT. This codes for CASSYGGGGYQPQHF.

This sequence joins TRBV20-1 and TRBJ1-5, with D uncertain. Germline loops: CDR1 DFQATT, CDR2 SNEGSKA (reference sequence). The germline V and J ends were trimmed by 3 bases and 0 bases, with 18 bases remaining between them. The CDR3 is 17 amino acids. CDR3 coding DNA: TGCAGTGCTAGTAATCATCGGGAGATCTATAGCAATCAGCCCCAGCATTTT. This encodes CSASNHREIYSNQPQHF.

The chain joins TRBV20-1 to TRBJ1-2; D gene ambiguous. The germline CDR1 and CDR2 sequences are DFQATT and SNEGSKA (reference sequence). The CDR3 length is 11 residues. Trimming shortened V by 4 bases and J by 6 bases, and 9 bases separated the two germline ends. The CDR3 bases are TGCAGTGCTATACCCCCGGATGGCTACACCTTC. Translation gives CSAIPPDGYTF.

V gene TRBV11-2 combines with J gene TRBJ2-7, with 7 nucleotides matching TRBD1. Germline trimming cut 5 bases from V and 0 bases from J; bases unmatched to any gene: 7. There are 15 residues in the CDR3. CDR1 is SGHAT, CDR2 FQNNGV, per germline. CDR3 bases: TGTGCCAGCAGCACCGAGGGACAGCCCTCCTACGAGCAGTACTTC. The encoded protein is CASSTEGQPSYEQYF.

V and J are TRBV24-1 and TRBJ1-2; the D is unclear. This CDR3 is built from 13 residues. The germline V gene encodes CDR1 KGHDR and CDR2 SFDVKD. Trimming took off 5 bases at V and 8 bases at J, with 14 bases between the two ends. The CDR3 sequence: CATSVGETGGYTF. CDR3 bases: TGTGCCACCAGTGTTGGGGAGACGGGAGGCTACACCTTC.

This sequence joins TRBV9 and TRBJ2-1; TRBD2 aligns across 8 bases. After removal of 3 bases from V and 4 bases from J, the junction contained 6 bases not matched to a gene. The germline gives CDR1 SGDLS, CDR2 YYNGEE. The CDR3 loop spans 15 amino acids. CDR3 DNA sequence: TGTGCCAGCAGCGCGAGCGGGAGCCCATACAATGAGCAGTTCTTC. This codes for CASSASGSPYNEQFF.

The chain carries TRBV7-2 and TRBJ2-1; D possibly corresponds to TRBD2 (5 bases). Trimming took off 1 base at V and 7 bases at J, with 8 bases between the two ends. This CDR3 is 13 amino acids long. Germline V gives CDR1 SGHTA, CDR2 FQGNSA. CDR3 bases: TGTGCCAGCAGCTTAGGGACTCGAAATGAGCAGTTCTTC. It is translated as CASSLGTRNEQFF.

The rearrangement uses TRBV19 and TRBJ1-2; the D is unclear. V was shortened by 7 bases and J by 1 base, with 7 bases between the two germline ends. The CDR3 loop spans 12 amino acids. Germline CDR1 is LNHDA and CDR2 is SQIVND (reference sequence). CDR3 bases: TGTGCCAGTAAGGACTTTAACTATGGCTACACCTTC. Its translation is CASKDFNYGYTF.

The chain carries TRBV6-1 and TRBJ1-5, with D unclear. Germline V gene data show CDR1 as MNHNS and CDR2 as SASEGT. The CDR3 totals 13 residues. V lost 2 bases, J lost 6 bases, and 8 bases lay in between. CDR3 loop: CASSEFPGQPQHF. The CDR3 nucleotides are TGTGCCAGCAGTGAATTCCCCGGTCAGCCCCAGCATTTT.

The chain employs TRBV6-4 and TRBJ2-1; possible D gene TRBD2, 5 bases. With 0 bases removed from V and 6 bases from J, the gap between germline ends came to 21 bases. Germline CDR1 reads MRHNA; CDR2 reads SNTAGT. This CDR3 spans 18 amino acids. Here the CDR3 reads CASSDSRRGAARRNEQFF. DNA of the CDR3: TGTGCCAGCAGTGACTCACGTCGGGGAGCCGCACGCCGCAATGAGCAGTTCTTC.

This chain uses TRBV19 with TRBJ2-2; 11 bases align to TRBD2. The V gene's germline CDR1 is LNHDA and CDR2 SQIVND (reference sequence). This CDR3 spans 15 amino acids. V lost 9 bases to trimming and J lost 4 bases; unmatched junction nucleotides: 7. CDR3 loop: CASLAGGPGTGELFF. For the CDR3, the DNA is TGTGCCAGCTTAGCGGGGGGGCCGGGCACCGGGGAGCTGTTTTTT.

J is TRBJ1-4 and V is TRBV7-3; perhaps TRBD1 as D (6 bases). CDR1 is SGHTA and CDR2 is FQGTGA in the germline V gene. V was pared by 4 bases and J by 3 bases, with 12 bases between. This CDR3 spans 15 amino acids. CDR3 DNA sequence: TGTGCCAGCAGCTCCTCGGGACAAGCTAATGAAAAACTGTTTTTT. As protein: CASSSSGQANEKLFF.

The sample holds one count of this clone. The chain links TRBV19 to TRBJ1-3, with 7 bases matching TRBD1. The germline V gene has CDR1 LNHDA and CDR2 SQIVND (reference sequence). The CDR3 spans 17 residues. Trimming at V came to 7 bases and at J to 0 bases, leaving 12 bases not matched to a gene. The CDR3, as DNA: TGTGCCAGTACTCAATTGGGGGACAGCTTCTCTGGAAACACCATATATTTT. Protein product: CASTQLGDSFSGNTIYF.

The genes are TRBV29-1 and TRBJ2-2, with 9 bases identical to TRBD2. The CDR3 spans 13 residues. V trimming: 6 bases; J trimming: 6 bases; junction bases outside the gene matches: 5. CDR1 and CDR2 (germline): SQVTM, ANQGSEA. CDR3 DNA: TGCAGCGTGGCCGGGACTAGCTCCGGGGAGCTGTTTTTT. It translates to CSVAGTSSGELFF.

In regard to this clone: The junction departs from the called germline gene at one end, perhaps through a read error. This chain links TRBV29-1 with TRBJ2-2, with D perhaps TRBD1 (5 bases). The CDR3 contains 12 residues. CDR1 is SQVTM, CDR2 ANQGSEA, per germline. CDR3 sequence: CSAKADTVELFF. The CDR3 coding sequence is TGCAGCGCTAAGGCGGACACCGTGGAGCTGTTTTTT.

V and J are TRBV4-1 and TRBJ2-5, with 9 bases lining up with TRBD2. V was clipped by 0 bases and J by 7 bases; unmatched bases: 12. This CDR3 contains 17 residues. Germline V CDR1 and CDR2: MGHRA, YSYEKL. CDR3 nucleotides: TGCGCCAGCAGCCAAGATGGAGTAGCGGGGGCGCGGGGGACCCAGTACTTC. Encoded protein: CASSQDGVAGARGTQYF.

V gene TRBV2 combines with J gene TRBJ2-3; TRBD2 matches 9 bases. Unmatched junction bases numbered 9, after V lost 7 bases and J lost 7 bases. This CDR3 is 14 amino acids long. From germline, CDR1 is SNHLY and CDR2 FYNNEI. DNA for the CDR3: TGTGCCAGCACTTCTAGCGGGGTCAGGAATACGCAGTATTTT. Amino acids: CASTSSGVRNTQYF.

The CDR3 bases are TGCGCCAGTCTTAACTCCTGGAATGAGCAGTTCTTC. Protein product: CASLNSWNEQFF. The rearrangement joins TRBV5-1 to TRBJ2-1; D gene uncertain. The ends were cut back, 8 bases at V and 7 bases at J, with 13 bases in the middle. Per the germline V gene, CDR1 is SGHRS and CDR2 is YFSETQ. CDR3 length equals 12 residues.

J is TRBJ2-7 and V is TRBV5-5; possibly TRBD1 or TRBD2 for D (6 bases each). With 5 bases removed from V and 4 bases from J, the gap between germline ends came to 19 bases. The CDR3 runs 15 residues. Germline V lookup: CDR1 SGHKS, CDR2 YYEKEE (reference sequence). The CDR3 reads CASSARGEPTYEQYF. The CDR3 DNA is TGTGCCAGCAGTGCTAGGGGGGAGCCTACATACGAGCAGTACTTC. Full variable domain (rest looked up from reference TRBV5-5 and TRBJ2-7): DAGVTQSPTHLIKTRGQQVTLRCSPISGHKSVSWYQQVLGQGPQFIFQYYEKEERGRGNFPDRFSARQFPNYSSELNVNALLLGDSALYLCASSARGEPTYEQYFGPGTRLTVT.

The rearrangement links TRBV30 to TRBJ2-7; 9 positions agree with TRBD1. Germline values: CDR1 GTSNPN, CDR2 SVGIG (reference sequence). V lost 3 bases and J lost 2; bases outside the gene matches: 2. This CDR3 has 13 residues. The CDR3 DNA is TGTGCCTGGAGCGGACAGGGGCCCTACGAGCAGTACTTC. Protein: CAWSGQGPYEQYF.

Note on this clone: Distinct nucleotide sequences in the sample also encode this CDR3. This sequence joins TRBV18 and TRBJ2-7; D gene uncertain. CDR1 and CDR2 from the germline V gene are KGHSH and LQKENI. The CDR3 length is 14 residues. V lost 0 bases, J lost 2 bases, and 8 bases lay in between. The CDR3 nucleotides read TGTGCCAGCTCACCACCGTCAGGAACCTACGAGCAGTACTTC. Its translation is CASSPPSGTYEQYF.

The J gene is TRBJ2-3, the V gene TRBV9; weak D call: TRBD1 (7 bases). Trimming took off 3 bases at V and 3 bases at J, with 14 bases between the two ends. The CDR3 is made up of 15 amino acids. CDR1 is SGDLS and CDR2 is YYNGEE in the germline V gene. The CDR3 nucleotides read TGTGCCAGCAGCGCAGGAGGGGGCCCGACAGATACGCAGTATTTT. It yields the protein CASSAGGGPTDTQYF.